A single sample is the source of the 27 T cell receptor beta chains below, sequenced in a study of cytomegalovirus exposure and HLA in healthy donors. A multiplex PCR was run with 60 Vbeta primers and 13 Jbeta primers. TCRdb's table, derived via immunoSEQ multiplex PCR, lists solely in-frame clones and lacks some. This listing includes about 47,000 clones. Sample: PBMCs. Every receptor here comes from a male donor in good health and CMV-seronegative.

V is TRBV7-9 and J is TRBJ1-6, with TRBD1 as a possible D gene (5 bases). V was shortened by 6 bases and J by 7 bases, with 7 bases between the two germline ends. Germline values: CDR1 SEHNR, CDR2 FQNEAQ (reference sequence). The CDR3 length is 12 residues. CDR3 in amino acids: CASSRQNSPLHF. The CDR3 DNA follows: TGTGCCAGCAGTCGACAGAATTCACCCCTCCACTTT.

This sequence joins TRBV4-3 and TRBJ1-2; D gene uncertain. From germline, CDR1 is LGHNA and CDR2 YSLEER. This CDR3 is built from 18 residues. With 0 bases removed from V and 6 bases from J, the gap between germline ends came to 23 bases. As DNA, the CDR3 is TGCGCCAGCAGCCAAGATCAAGAGAACCCAGGCGTTGTAGATGGCTACACCTTC. Its translation: CASSQDQENPGVVDGYTF.

This sequence joins TRBV30 and TRBJ2-3; D unresolved. The CDR3 consists of 13 residues. Germline V gene lookup returns CDR1 GTSNPN and CDR2 SVGIG (reference sequence). Deletions cut 2 bases from V and 6 bases from J, with 12 bases between. The CDR3 bases are TGTGCCTGGAGTCCTCCCTCCGGGGATACGCAGTATTTT. Translated, it gives CAWSPPSGDTQYF.

This chain uses TRBV2 with TRBJ1-6; D gene unclear. Germline V CDR1 and CDR2: SNHLY, FYNNEI. CDR3 length: 14 amino acids. Trimming took off 3 bases at V and 6 bases at J, with 9 bases between the two ends. The CDR3 DNA reads TGTGCCAGCAGTGATTGGCGGAGTAATTCACCCCTCCACTTT. It is translated as CASSDWRSNSPLHF.

The chain carries TRBV5-6 and TRBJ2-5; 10 bases line up with TRBD1. The V segment lost 5 bases and the J segment 2 bases; nucleotides outside the gene matches: 3. CDR1 SGHDT and CDR2 YYEEEE come from the germline V gene. The CDR3 sequence is 14 residues long. The CDR3 nucleotides are TGTGCCAGCAGAGGGGACAGGGGACAAGAGACCCAGTACTTC. Translation: CASRGDRGQETQYF.

CDR3 sequence (DNA): TGTGCCAGCAGCCGGGGACAGTATAATTCACCCCTCCACTTT. It specifies CASSRGQYNSPLHF. V usage is TRBV9 and J usage is TRBJ1-6; 7 bases are a match to TRBD1. The CDR3 contains 14 residues. In germline, CDR1 is SGDLS, CDR2 YYNGEE. V trimming: 4 bases; J trimming: 4 bases; junction bases outside the gene matches: 2.

V is TRBV6-5 and J is TRBJ1-4; possible D gene TRBD1, 6 bases. Trimming took off 0 bases at V and 2 bases at J, with 7 bases between the two ends. The CDR3 length is 15 residues. Germline V lookup: CDR1 MNHEY, CDR2 SVGAGI. CDR3 coding DNA: TGTGCCAGCAGTTACTCACAGGGCACTAATGAAAAACTGTTTTTT. Protein: CASSYSQGTNEKLFF.

This chain uses TRBV4-3 with TRBJ2-6; 9 nucleotides align to TRBD2. The germline CDR1 and CDR2 sequences are LGHNA and YSLEER. The CDR3 is 19 residues long. Trimming took 4 bases from V and 0 from J; bases not matched to a gene: 10. The CDR3 spells CASSPRREREDSGANVLTF. CDR3 coding DNA: TGCGCCAGCAGCCCCAGGAGGGAGCGGGAGGACTCTGGGGCCAACGTCCTGACTTTC.

The chain links TRBV2 to TRBJ2-1; D is uncertain. The germline V gene encodes CDR1 SNHLY and CDR2 FYNNEI. This CDR3 contains 16 residues. V lost 2 bases to trimming and J lost 1 base, with 12 bases between them. The CDR3 bases are TGTGCCAGCAGTGAATTTCTCACGGGTTCCTACAATGAGCAGTTCTTC. Its protein is CASSEFLTGSYNEQFF.

The V call is TRBV12-5, the J call TRBJ2-2, with D possibly being TRBD2 (5 bases). Germline CDR1 LGHNT, CDR2 FRNRAP. The CDR3 contains 20 residues. The V end lost 3 bases, the J end lost 0 bases, and 23 bases lay between the germline ends. The CDR3 sequence: CASGFLLATTKITNTGELFF. CDR3 DNA sequence: TGTGCTAGTGGTTTTCTCCTCGCGACGACTAAAATCACGAACACCGGGGAGCTGTTTTTT.

V and J are TRBV11-2 and TRBJ2-5, with D maybe TRBD2 (6 bases). Germline CDR1 and CDR2: SGHAT and FQNNGV. The germline V and J ends were trimmed by 6 bases and 0 bases, with 14 bases remaining between them. There are 15 residues in the CDR3. The CDR3 DNA reads TGTGCCAGCAGGAGGGACTCCCTGTACCAAGAGACCCAGTACTTC. Translating gives CASRRDSLYQETQYF.

The V and J genes are TRBV10-3 and TRBJ2-7, with TRBD2 matching 8 bases. The CDR3 sequence is 13 residues long. The germline gives CDR1 ENHRY, CDR2 SYGVKD. Trimming took 11 bases from V and 5 from J; bases not matched to a gene: 11. DNA for the CDR3: TGTGCCGCCGGCGGGGGGCCGAAGGACGAGCAGTACTTC. As protein: CAAGGGPKDEQYF.

V gene TRBV4-2 combines with J gene TRBJ2-7, with TRBD2 identical over 13 bases. V lost 0 bases, J lost 0 bases, and 14 bases stayed unmatched. Germline V gene sequence: CDR1 LGHNA, CDR2 YNFKEQ. The CDR3 contains 21 residues. The DNA for the CDR3 is TGTGCCAGCAGCCAAGAGGCTATAACTCCGGGACTAGCGGGGAGCTCCTACGAGCAGTACTTC. Amino acid sequence: CASSQEAITPGLAGSSYEQYF.

The gene calls are TRBV9 and TRBJ2-7; TRBD1 is a possible D gene (7 bases). Trimming took 4 bases from V and 1 from J, leaving 24 bases between them. The CDR3 spans 18 residues. CDR1 and CDR2 from the germline V gene are SGDLS and YYNGEE. CDR3 DNA sequence: TGTGCCAGCAGCCCATTGACAGGGACTCTAGTGTTGTCCTACGAGCAGTACTTC. This translates into CASSPLTGTLVLSYEQYF.

This sequence joins TRBV30 and TRBJ2-7; D is perhaps TRBD1 (6 bases). Germline CDR1 GTSNPN, CDR2 SVGIG (reference sequence). The CDR3 is 14 residues long. Between the trimmed V and J ends, which lost 4 bases and 2 bases, there was a span of 15 bases. The CDR3 nucleotides read TGTGCCTGGACCCAGGGGCTAGGTCCCTACGAGCAGTACTTC. As protein: CAWTQGLGPYEQYF. Full variable domain (remainder filled in from reference TRBV30 and TRBJ2-7): SQTIHQWPATLVQPVGSPLSLECTVEGTSNPNLYWYRQAAGRGLQLLFYSVGIGQISSEVPQNLSASRPQDRQFILSSKKLLLSDSGFYLCAWTQGLGPYEQYFGPGTRLTVT.

The CDR3 DNA sequence: TGCGCCAGCAGCCAAGATCACGAGACAGGGTTTGGGGCTTACAATGAGCAGTTCTTC. As protein: CASSQDHETGFGAYNEQFF. This chain uses TRBV4-3 with TRBJ2-1; the match to TRBD1 covers 7 bases. CDR3 length: 19 residues. After removal of 0 bases from V and 4 bases from J, the junction contained 15 bases not matched to a gene. Germline V lookup: CDR1 LGHNA, CDR2 YSLEER.

V gene TRBV29-1 combines with J gene TRBJ1-1; TRBD1 might be the D (6 bases). The V end lost 3 bases, the J end lost 6 bases, and 14 bases lay between the germline ends. CDR1 SQVTM and CDR2 ANQGSEA come from the germline V gene. There are 13 residues in the CDR3. CDR3 bases: TGCAGCGTTGAGCCTAGAGAGGGGGCTGAAGCTTTCTTT. Protein product: CSVEPREGAEAFF. Supplemented by reference TRBV29-1 and TRBJ1-1, the full variable domain reads SAVISQKPSRDICQRGTSLTIQCQVDSQVTMMFWYRQQPGQSLTLIATANQGSEATYESGFVIDKFPISRPNLTFSTLTVSNMSPEDSSIYLCSVEPREGAEAFFGQGTRLTVV.

The gene calls are TRBV19 and TRBJ1-1, with 10 bases identical to TRBD1. The CDR3 covers 15 residues. Germline V gene lookup returns CDR1 LNHDA and CDR2 SQIVND (reference sequence). With 4 bases clipped from V and 4 bases from J, the junction kept 6 bases outside the gene matches. The CDR3 DNA follows: TGTGCCAGTAGTACCGGGACAGGGGTTAGCACTGAAGCTTTCTTT. Amino acids: CASSTGTGVSTEAFF.

V and J are TRBV5-5 and TRBJ2-3; 13 bases align to TRBD2. Germline loops: CDR1 SGHKS, CDR2 YYEKEE (reference sequence). This CDR3 comprises 16 residues. The ends lost 4 bases at V and 6 bases at J; junction bases unmatched: 8. In DNA form, the CDR3 reads TGTGCCAGCAGCCCCGGCGGACTAGCGGGGGTGGATACGCAGTATTTT. Translating gives CASSPGGLAGVDTQYF.

This chain connects TRBV5-4 to TRBJ1-4; 8 nucleotides agree with TRBD1. V gave up 4 bases and J gave up 5 bases; unmatched junction bases: 7. The germline gives CDR1 SGHNT, CDR2 YYREEE (reference sequence). The CDR3 is 15 amino acids. Here the CDR3 reads CASSLQQGGNEKLFF. The DNA for the CDR3 is TGTGCCAGCAGCCTCCAACAGGGGGGGAATGAAAAACTGTTTTTT.

The chain links TRBV9 to TRBJ1-4; possible D gene TRBD1, 5 bases. V lost 3 bases to trimming and J lost 5 bases, with 17 bases between them. This CDR3 contains 16 residues. Germline lookup yields CDR1 SGDLS and CDR2 YYNGEE. CDR3 in DNA: TGTGCCAGCAGCGCTCAGGGAGGGGTGGGAAATGAAAAACTGTTTTTT. Amino acids: CASSAQGGVGNEKLFF. Full variable domain (missing parts from reference TRBV9 and TRBJ1-4): DSGVTQTPKHLITATGQRVTLRCSPRSGDLSVYWYQQSLDQGLQFLIQYYNGEERAKGNILERFSAQQFPDLHSELNLSSLELGDSALYFCASSAQGGVGNEKLFFGSGTQLSVL.

The chain recombines TRBV5-7 with TRBJ1-6, with D possibly matching TRBD1 (6 bases). TRBV5-7 is annotated as an ORF whose role is uncertain. There are 17 residues in the CDR3. Trimming pared 5 bases from V and 8 bases from J, leaving 23 bases between. In nucleotides, the CDR3 is TGTGCCAGCAGGCACCTATGGGGGCCACTTGTCGATTCACCCCTCCACTTT. It yields the protein CASRHLWGPLVDSPLHF.

This rearrangement joins TRBV29-1 to TRBJ2-5; the D is unclear. This CDR3 region has 15 residues. Per the germline V gene, CDR1 is SQVTM and CDR2 is ANQGSEA. Trimming stripped 3 bases from V and 0 bases from J, with 14 bases between. CDR3 in amino acids: CSVEPGHGYQETQYF. CDR3 nucleotides: TGCAGCGTTGAGCCGGGTCATGGGTACCAAGAGACCCAGTACTTC.

This chain links TRBV19 with TRBJ1-5; possible D gene TRBD1, 6 bases. Germline CDR1 and CDR2: LNHDA and SQIVND (reference sequence). The CDR3 length is 13 residues. Trimming took off 9 bases at V and 0 bases at J, with 9 bases between the two ends. CDR3 sequence (DNA): TGTGCCAGACAGGGTTTTAGCAATCAGCCCCAGCATTTT. Its translation is CARQGFSNQPQHF.

The chain couples TRBV4-1 to TRBJ2-7, with 15 bases lining up with TRBD2. V gave up 3 bases and J gave up 5 bases; unmatched junction bases: 2. Per the germline V gene, CDR1 is MGHRA and CDR2 is YSYEKL. CDR3 length: 15 amino acids. The CDR3, as DNA: TGCGCCAGCAGCCAGGGGACTAGCGGGGGGAACGAGCAGTACTTC. Residues: CASSQGTSGGNEQYF.

The rearrangement links TRBV30 to TRBJ2-7, with 9 bases lining up with TRBD1. From germline, CDR1 is GTSNPN and CDR2 SVGIG (reference sequence). Germline trimming cut 4 bases from V and 5 bases from J; bases unmatched to any gene: 6. This CDR3 has 13 residues. This CDR3 is CAWNRDRANEQYF. CDR3 bases: TGTGCCTGGAACCGGGACAGGGCGAACGAGCAGTACTTC.

This chain links TRBV4-1 with TRBJ1-4; 9 nucleotides align to TRBD1. V was pared by 1 base and J by 0 bases, with 3 bases of the junction left unmatched. The CDR3 covers 17 residues. The germline gives CDR1 MGHRA, CDR2 YSYEKL. Here the CDR3 DNA reads TGCGCCAGCAGCCAAGGAGACAGGGGGGCAACTAATGAAAAACTGTTTTTT. This translates into CASSQGDRGATNEKLFF.